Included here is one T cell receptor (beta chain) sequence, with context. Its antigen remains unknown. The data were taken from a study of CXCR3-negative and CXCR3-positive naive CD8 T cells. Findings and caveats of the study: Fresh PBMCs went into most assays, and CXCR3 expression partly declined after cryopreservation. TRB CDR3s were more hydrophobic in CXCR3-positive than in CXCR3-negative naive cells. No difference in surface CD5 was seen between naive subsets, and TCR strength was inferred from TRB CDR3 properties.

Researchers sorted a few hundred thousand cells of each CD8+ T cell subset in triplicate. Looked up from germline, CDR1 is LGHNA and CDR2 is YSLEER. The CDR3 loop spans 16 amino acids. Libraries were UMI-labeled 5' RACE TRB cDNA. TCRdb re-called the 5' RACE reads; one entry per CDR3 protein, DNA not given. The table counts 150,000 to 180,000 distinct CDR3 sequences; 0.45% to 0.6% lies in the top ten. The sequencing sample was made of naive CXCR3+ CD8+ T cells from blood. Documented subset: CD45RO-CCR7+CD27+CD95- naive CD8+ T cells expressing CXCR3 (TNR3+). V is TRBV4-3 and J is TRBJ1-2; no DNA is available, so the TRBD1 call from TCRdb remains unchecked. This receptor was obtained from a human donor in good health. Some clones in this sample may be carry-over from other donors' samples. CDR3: CASSQGRHWDRDGYTF.